Below are 27 T cell receptor beta chains sequenced from a single sample in a study of molecular identifiers for immune sequencing clone quantification. TCRdb recomputed calls from the PCR reads with MiXCR, one row per CDR3 protein. The repertoire holds more than 550,000 distinct CDR3 sequences, 25% seen once, with roughly 0.83% in the top ten. Material for sequencing was naive CD8+ T cells from blood, with Jurkat cell RNA spiked in. Subset indicated: FACS-sorted CD8+CD4-CCR7+CD45RA+ naive T cells. All receptors derive from a human donor in good health. Some libraries in this study had Jurkat cell RNA spiked in.

This clonotype was counted ten times or more. The chain recombines TRBV29-1 with TRBJ2-2, with 9 nucleotides matching TRBD1. The CDR3 is made up of 16 amino acids. J gave up 5 bases and V 3 bases, and 10 bases lay outside the gene matches. Germline CDR1 SQVTM, CDR2 ANQGSEA. Written as DNA, the CDR3 is TGCAGCGTTGACGACGGGACAGGGCGAGGGACCGGGGAGCTGTTTTTT. It codes for CSVDDGTGRGTGELFF.

This clonotype has ten or more counts. The chain joins TRBV7-2 to TRBJ2-1; 7 nucleotides align to TRBD1. The V gene's germline CDR1 is SGHTA and CDR2 FQGNSA. Unmatched junction bases numbered 9, after V lost 0 bases and J lost 4 bases. The CDR3 is made up of 17 amino acids. CDR3 in DNA: TGTGCCAGCAGCTTAGCCCCTTATTTGGACAGGTACAATGAGCAGTTCTTC. Translating it yields CASSLAPYLDRYNEQFF.

V usage is TRBV5-3 and J usage is TRBJ1-1; unclear D gene. TRBV5-3 counts as an open reading frame of uncertain function. With 10 bases removed from V and 2 bases from J, the gap between germline ends came to 18 bases. The CDR3 runs 14 residues. CDR3 DNA: TGTGCCGGCAGCTTGCGAGGTACTAACACTGAAGCTTTCTTT. Amino acid sequence: CAGSLRGTNTEAFF.

To note about this clonotype: An end of the junction differs from the germline gene, which may be a read error. The CDR3 coding sequence is TGTGCCCGCAGCGCCGGGACCGGGCGGGGGCAGTACTTC. Encoded protein: CARSAGTGRGQYF. The chain links TRBV11-3 to TRBJ2-7; a weak D match, TRBD2 (6 bases). The length of the CDR3 is 13 residues. Per the germline V gene, CDR1 is SGHNT and CDR2 is YENEEA.

In this sample, this clonotype turned up a few times. At one of its ends the junction is not consistent with the germline gene, which may arise from a read error. The chain joins TRBV6-6 to TRBJ1-5; 8 nucleotides align to TRBD1. The CDR3 covers 15 residues. CDR1 is MNHNY, CDR2 SVGAGI, per germline (reference sequence). Written as DNA, the CDR3 is TGTGCCAGCAGTGAGGACGGACAGGGCTATCAGCCCCAGCGTTTT. It is translated as CASSEDGQGYQPQRF.

Note on this clonotype: Just one base apart from a much larger clone, this may be a read error. J is TRBJ2-3 and V is TRBV7-8; 7 bases align to TRBD2. CDR3 size: 16 residues. CDR1 SGHVS and CDR2 FQNEAQ come from the germline V gene. CDR3 sequence reads: CVSTQPSSGDTDTQYF. The CDR3 DNA sequence: TGTGTCAGCACCCAACCCTCTAGCGGAGACACAGATACGCAGTATTTT.

The sample holds a few counts of this clonotype. The rearrangement joins TRBV9 to TRBJ2-7; 15 bases line up with TRBD2. Germline values: CDR1 SGDLS, CDR2 YYNGEE. The CDR3 runs 17 residues. The ends lost 3 bases at V and 2 bases at J; junction bases unmatched: 6. CDR3 region: CASSAGTSGGPAYEQYF. In DNA form, the CDR3 reads TGTGCCAGCAGCGCCGGGACTAGCGGGGGGCCCGCCTACGAGCAGTACTTC.

In its sample, this clonotype was seen a few times. The chain recombines TRBV28 with TRBJ2-7; no reliable D call. Per germline, CDR1 MDHEN and CDR2 SYDVKM. With 6 bases removed from V and 0 bases from J, the gap between germline ends came to 12 bases. CDR3 size: 14 residues. CDR3 loop: CASRQNDNSYEQYF. CDR3 nucleotide sequence: TGTGCCAGCAGGCAAAATGACAACTCCTACGAGCAGTACTTC.

Points on this clonotype: Mismatch with germline at one junction end may stem from a read error. The rearrangement links TRBV18 to TRBJ1-3; no clear D. Germline V gene lookup returns CDR1 KGHSH and CDR2 LQKENI. CDR3 length equals 18 residues. The CDR3 bases are TGTGCCAGCTCACCGCCGGACTTCAAGACCAGGCGAGGGAACACCATACATTTT. This gives the protein CASSPPDFKTRRGNTIHF. Full variable domain (missing parts from reference TRBV18 and TRBJ1-3): NAGVMQNPRHLVRRRGQEARLRCSPMKGHSHVYWYRQLPEEGLKFMVYLQKENIIDESGMPKERFSAEFPKEGPSILRIQQVVRGDSAAYFCASSPPDFKTRRGNTIHFGEGSWLTVV.

As to this clonotype: Germline is not matched at one junction end, which may reflect a read error. CDR3 nucleotides: TGCGCCAGCAGCCAAGAGCCGGTTGTCGGGGCCAACGTCCTGCCTTTC. This encodes CASSQEPVVGANVLPF. The V call is TRBV4-3, the J call TRBJ2-6; tentatively, D is TRBD1 or TRBD2 (5 bases each). CDR1 and CDR2 from the germline V gene are LGHNA and YSLEER. The CDR3 is made up of 16 amino acids.

In this sample, this clonotype turned up a few times. A read error may explain this, as a much larger clone is one base away. The chain combines TRBV5-6 with TRBJ2-3; 11 bases agree with TRBD2. The CDR3 consists of 16 residues. J lost 0 bases, V lost 3 bases, and 3 bases had no gene match. From germline, CDR1 is SGHDT and CDR2 YYEEEE. CDR3: CASSYRLAGSTDTQYF. The CDR3 coding sequence is TGTGCCAGCAGCTACCGACTAGCGGGAAGCACAGATACGCAGTATTTT.

This clonotype came up a few times. The chain joins TRBV24-1 to TRBJ2-2, with 8 bases identical to TRBD1. Germline CDR1 and CDR2: KGHDR and SFDVKD. V lost 4 bases, J lost 3 bases, and 9 bases stayed unmatched. The CDR3 runs to 17 residues. CDR3 sequence: CATSDPPQGAYTGELFF. The CDR3 DNA is TGTGCCACCAGTGACCCCCCTCAGGGGGCCTACACCGGGGAGCTGTTTTTT.

This clonotype was detected only a few times. This chain joins TRBV7-9 and TRBJ2-3; 12 bases agree with TRBD2. Germline V gene lookup returns CDR1 SEHNR and CDR2 FQNEAQ (reference sequence). Trimming at V came to 2 bases and at J to 4 bases, leaving 4 bases not matched to a gene. CDR3 length equals 16 residues. This CDR3 is CASSLPSGRVSDTQYF. The CDR3 nucleotides read TGTGCCAGCAGCTTACCTAGCGGGAGGGTATCAGATACGCAGTATTTT.

This clonotype was observed at least ten times. The chain links TRBV9 to TRBJ1-1; D remains ambiguous. Deletions cut 3 bases from V and 2 bases from J, with 8 bases between. This CDR3 region has 13 residues. The V gene's germline CDR1 is SGDLS and CDR2 YYNGEE. CDR3 DNA: TGTGCCAGCAGCGCCGACGGAAACACTGAAGCTTTCTTT. Translated, it gives CASSADGNTEAFF.

Here the CDR3 reads CASSLREWTDTQYF. The CDR3 coding sequence is TGTGCCAGCAGTCTCAGGGAATGGACAGATACGCAGTATTTT. This chain links TRBV27 with TRBJ2-3; the D gene is possibly TRBD1 (5 bases). V shed 5 bases and J shed 3 bases, with 12 bases lying between them. The germline V gene encodes CDR1 MNHEY and CDR2 SMNVEV (reference sequence). The CDR3 runs 14 residues.

Comments on this clonotype: Since no conserved phenylalanine or tryptophan closes the CDR3, a read error is the likely cause. This sequence joins TRBV6-2 or TRBV6-3 and TRBJ1-1, with a possible D match to TRBD1 (5 bases). The CDR3 contains 15 residues. The V and J ends lost 2 bases and 4 bases respectively, with 14 bases between them. CDR1 and CDR2 (germline): MNHEY, SVGEGT. DNA for the CDR3: TGTGCCAGCAGTTACGGGGCAGATTCAAGCACTGAAGCTTTCGTT. Amino acid sequence: CASSYGADSSTEAFV.

To note about this clonotype: Since a much larger clone is just one base distant, this may be a read error. The gene calls are TRBV20-1 and TRBJ1-6, with a possible D match to TRBD1 (6 bases). The length of the CDR3 is 15 residues. Trimming stripped 5 bases from V and 7 bases from J, with 18 bases between. Germline CDR1 DFQATT, CDR2 SNEGSKA (reference sequence). The CDR3 DNA reads TGCAGTGCTTGTGGGCCGGGGGCAGGGAATTCACCCCTCCACTTT. Translated, it gives CSACGPGAGNSPLHF.

This chain connects TRBV6-5 to TRBJ2-7; TRBD1 might be the D (6 bases). Trimming removed 4 bases at V and 10 bases at J, with 17 bases between. This CDR3 is built from 13 residues. From germline, CDR1 is MNHEY and CDR2 SVGAGI. This CDR3 reads CASSSSIGQIQYF. The CDR3 coding sequence is TGTGCCAGCAGTTCGAGCATAGGACAGATTCAGTACTTC.

This chain connects TRBV19 to TRBJ2-1; maybe TRBD1 (6 bases). CDR1 and CDR2 (germline): LNHDA, SQIVND (reference sequence). The CDR3 has 14 amino acids. Trimming shortened V by 3 bases and J by 5 bases, and 11 bases separated the two germline ends. CDR3 amino acids: CASSIKSGDNEQFF. The CDR3, as DNA: TGTGCCAGTAGTATCAAATCAGGGGACAATGAGCAGTTCTTC. The whole variable domain, filled in from reference TRBV19 and TRBJ2-1, reads DGGITQSPKYLFRKEGQNVTLSCEQNLNHDAMYWYRQDPGQGLRLIYYSQIVNDFQKGDIAEGYSVSREKKESFPLTVTSAQKNPTAFYLCASSIKSGDNEQFFGPGTRLTVL.

About this clonotype: This could be a read error, since a much larger clone is one nucleotide away. The V gene is TRBV29-1, the J gene TRBJ2-2; 8 nucleotides agree with TRBD2. The CDR3 totals 15 residues. CDR1 and CDR2 (germline): SQVTM, ANQGSEA. V shed 3 bases, J shed 6 bases, and the junction held 9 bases outside the gene matches. The CDR3 DNA reads as TGCAGCGTTGAGTGGTCAGCGGGAGTCCCCGGGGAGCTGTTTTTT. It yields the protein CSVEWSAGVPGELFF.

This clonotype was recorded at least ten times. The genes are TRBV28 and TRBJ2-7; D is perhaps TRBD2 (5 bases). CDR3 length: 15 residues. V gave up 1 base and J gave up 0 bases, with 10 bases separating them. CDR1 is MDHEN and CDR2 is SYDVKM in the germline V gene. The DNA of the CDR3 is TGTGCCAGCAGTTTATCCGGGGTCATCTCCTACGAGCAGTACTTC. It translates to CASSLSGVISYEQYF.

Points on this clonotype: A much larger clonotype is one base distant, so this may be a read error. This chain joins TRBV6-5 and TRBJ1-2; maybe TRBD1 (5 bases). There are 14 residues in the CDR3. The ends were cut back, 4 bases at V and 4 bases at J, with 13 bases in the middle. In germline, CDR1 is MNHEY, CDR2 SVGAGI. Here the CDR3 DNA reads TGTGCCAGCAGTTTTATCAGGGCGAGCTATGGCTACACCTTC. As protein: CASSFIRASYGYTF.

This clonotype has at least ten counts. V and J are TRBV12-3 or TRBV12-4 and TRBJ1-4; D is possibly TRBD1 (5 bases). V was pared by 6 bases and J by 4 bases, with 12 bases between. The CDR3 extends over 14 amino acids. CDR3 region: CASSSRQSNEKLFF. As DNA, the CDR3 is TGTGCCAGCAGCTCAAGACAGAGTAATGAAAAACTGTTTTTT.

This clonotype was picked up a small number of times. The chain carries TRBV13 and TRBJ2-4; maybe TRBD1 (6 bases). Per germline, CDR1 PRHDT and CDR2 FYEKMQ (reference sequence). Trimming removed 0 bases from V and 7 bases from J, with 10 bases in between. This CDR3 has 14 amino acids. CDR3 loop: CASSLGQGRNIQYF. The CDR3 DNA reads as TGTGCCAGCAGCTTAGGACAGGGAAGGAACATTCAGTACTTC.

The chain combines TRBV7-9 with TRBJ1-2; 7 nucleotides line up with TRBD1. The germline gives CDR1 SEHNR, CDR2 FQNEAQ (reference sequence). This CDR3 has 18 residues. V lost 4 bases and J lost 1; bases outside the gene matches: 15. The CDR3 protein is CASSSLRGATGYNYGYTF. DNA of the CDR3: TGTGCCAGCAGCTCCCTCAGGGGGGCGACAGGGTATAACTATGGCTACACCTTC.

For this clonotype: This clone may be a read error of a much larger clone one base away. This chain connects TRBV6-5 to TRBJ2-3, with D tentatively TRBD1 or TRBD2 (6 bases each). CDR3 length: 15 residues. Deletions cut 8 bases from V and 0 bases from J, with 15 bases between. The germline CDR1 and CDR2 sequences are MNHEY and SVGAGI. CDR3 residues: CASGVGGTSTDTQYF. The DNA for the CDR3 is TGTGCCAGCGGGGTAGGGGGGACCAGCACAGATACGCAGTATTTT.

About this clonotype itself: This sequence may be a read error, since a much larger clone differs from it by one base. The J gene is TRBJ1-4, the V gene TRBV5-8; possibly TRBD1 for D (6 bases). Germline CDR1 reads SGHTS; CDR2 reads YDEGEE. The CDR3 length is 14 residues. This CDR3 reads CASSLRGAVERLFF. For the CDR3, the DNA is TGTGCCAGCAGCTTGAGGGGGGCCGTTGAAAGACTGTTTTTT.